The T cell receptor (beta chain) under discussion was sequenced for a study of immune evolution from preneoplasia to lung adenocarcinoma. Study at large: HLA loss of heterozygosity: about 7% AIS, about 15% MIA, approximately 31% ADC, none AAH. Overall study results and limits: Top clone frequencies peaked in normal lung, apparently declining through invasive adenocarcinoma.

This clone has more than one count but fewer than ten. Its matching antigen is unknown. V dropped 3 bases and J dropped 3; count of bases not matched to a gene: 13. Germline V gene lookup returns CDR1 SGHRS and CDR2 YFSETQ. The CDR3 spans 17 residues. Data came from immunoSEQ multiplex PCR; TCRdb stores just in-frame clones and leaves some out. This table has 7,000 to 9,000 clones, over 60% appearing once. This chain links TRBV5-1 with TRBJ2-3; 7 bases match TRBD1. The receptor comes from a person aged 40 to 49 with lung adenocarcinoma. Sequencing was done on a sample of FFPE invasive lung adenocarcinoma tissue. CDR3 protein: CASSSSWAGGETDTQYF. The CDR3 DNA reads TGCGCCAGCAGCTCTTCGTGGGCAGGGGGTGAGACAGATACGCAGTATTTT. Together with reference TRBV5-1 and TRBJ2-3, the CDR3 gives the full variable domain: KAGVTQTPRYLIKTRGQQVTLSCSPISGHRSVSWYQQTPGQGLQFLFEYFSETQRNKGNFPGRFSGRQFSNSRSEMNVSTLELGDSALYLCASSSSWAGGETDTQYFGPGTRLTVL.